The rows below give T cell receptor beta chains drawn from one sample of a study of shared clonotypes between healthy human individuals. Only in-frame clones appear in the TCRdb table, and some are missing; sequencing was by immunoSEQ multiplex PCR. The sample contains more than 2 million clones, about 93% of which appear only once. Sequencing was performed on naive CD8+ T cells from PBMCs. The receptors come from a man aged 18 to 29 in good health. Some clones in this sample may be carry-over from other donors' samples. Both conserved end residues are part of each CDR3. The order of the fields is clone size, D gene, V gene, J gene, CDR3 protein, CDR3 DNA. D genes are given only for firm matches. For some rows the clone size is stated as once, few or many, or as a class when expanded; others skip it.

size: NA; D: TRBD1; V: TRBV6-6; J: TRBJ2-7; CDR3: CASSVQTGSYEQYF; DNA: TGTGCCAGCAGTGTCCAGACAGGGTCCTACGAGCAGTACTTC
size: NA; D: TRBD2; V: TRBV6-1; J: TRBJ2-7; CDR3: CASSEWRAGWRGGLYEQYF; DNA: TGTGCCAGCAGTGAATGGCGGGCAGGGTGGCGCGGGGGACTCTACGAGCAGTACTTC
size: NA; D: TRBD2; V: TRBV13; J: TRBJ2-3; CDR3: CASSLEPSGREADTQYF; DNA: TGTGCCAGCAGCTTAGAACCTAGCGGGAGAGAAGCGGATACGCAGTATTTT
size: NA; D: NA; V: TRBV7-3; J: TRBJ2-1; CDR3: CASRPPDGDEQFF; DNA: TGTGCCAGCAGGCCCCCCGATGGCGATGAGCAGTTCTTC
size: NA; D: TRBD1; V: TRBV15; J: TRBJ1-2; CDR3: CATSSDRGGNYGYTF; DNA: TGTGCCACCAGCAGTGACAGGGGAGGTAACTATGGCTACACCTTC
size: NA; D: TRBD1; V: TRBV9; J: TRBJ2-2; CDR3: CASSVGTGSAGELFF; DNA: TGTGCCAGCAGCGTAGGGACAGGGTCGGCCGGGGAGCTGTTTTTT
size: NA; D: NA; V: TRBV27; J: TRBJ2-1; CDR3: CASSFSGSSYNEQFF; DNA: TGTGCCAGCAGTTTCTCAGGGAGCTCCTACAATGAGCAGTTCTTC
size: NA; D: NA; V: TRBV2; J: TRBJ1-4; CDR3: CASKWAVGEKLFF; DNA: TGTGCCAGCAAGTGGGCCGTAGGCGAAAAACTGTTTTTT
size: NA; D: TRBD1; V: TRBV6-5; J: TRBJ1-2; CDR3: CASSYTTGIDGYTF; DNA: TGTGCCAGCAGCTACACGACAGGGATCGATGGCTACACCTTC
size: NA; D: TRBD1; V: TRBV4-1; J: TRBJ1-2; CDR3: CASSLGTGVDYGYTF; DNA: TGCGCCAGCAGCCTGGGGACAGGGGTTGACTATGGCTACACCTTC
size: NA; D: NA; V: TRBV7-9; J: TRBJ2-7; CDR3: CASSSKTLTPYEQYF; DNA: TGTGCCAGCAGCTCAAAGACACTGACTCCCTACGAGCAGTACTTC
size: NA; D: NA; V: TRBV1; J: TRBJ1-5; CDR3: CTKDRENQPQHF; DNA: TGCACCAAGGACAGGGAAAATCAGCCCCAGCATTTT
size: NA; D: NA; V: TRBV27; J: TRBJ1-1; CDR3: CASSPRRAGNTEAFF; DNA: TGTGCCAGCAGTCCCCGAAGGGCTGGGAACACTGAAGCTTTCTTT
size: NA; D: TRBD2; V: TRBV10-3; J: TRBJ2-1; CDR3: CAISEGGRVESYNEQFF; DNA: TGTGCCATCAGTGAGGGGGGGAGGGTTGAATCCTACAATGAGCAGTTCTTC
size: NA; D: NA; V: TRBV11-2; J: TRBJ2-3; CDR3: CASSTGHALTDTQYF; DNA: TGTGCCAGCAGCACGGGACATGCCCTCACAGATACGCAGTATTTT
size: once; D: NA; V: TRBV6-5; J: TRBJ1-6; CDR3: CASSSTREGEPPLHF; DNA: TGTGCCAGCAGTTCTACAAGAGAGGGGGAACCACCCCTCCACTTT
size: NA; D: TRBD1; V: TRBV7-2; J: TRBJ1-2; CDR3: CASSLPRTGGAYGYTF; DNA: TGTGCCAGCAGCTTACCCAGGACAGGGGGGGCCTATGGCTACACCTTC
size: NA; D: TRBD2; V: TRBV29-1; J: TRBJ2-1; CDR3: CSATPGTSFYNEQFF; DNA: TGCAGCGCTACCCCCGGGACTAGCTTCTACAATGAGCAGTTCTTC
size: NA; D: NA; V: TRBV7-8; J: TRBJ2-7; CDR3: CASSLVRQGAYEQYF; DNA: TGTGCCAGCAGCTTAGTTCGGCAGGGCGCCTACGAGCAGTACTTC
size: NA; D: TRBD1; V: TRBV27; J: TRBJ2-7; CDR3: CASSEGQGGSYEQYF; DNA: TGTGCCAGCAGTGAAGGACAGGGGGGGTCCTACGAGCAGTACTTC
size: NA; D: TRBD2; V: TRBV6-1; J: TRBJ2-1; CDR3: CASSELAGDGNEQFF; DNA: TGTGCCAGCAGCGAACTAGCGGGAGACGGCAATGAGCAGTTCTTC
size: NA; D: NA; V: TRBV7-2; J: TRBJ2-6; CDR3: CASSPGRGGLGANVLTF; DNA: TGTGCCAGCAGCCCAGGAAGAGGGGGGCTTGGGGCCAACGTCCTGACTTTC
size: NA; D: TRBD1; V: TRBV10-3; J: TRBJ2-2; CDR3: CAISEGQGDTGELFF; DNA: TGTGCCATCAGTGAGGGACAGGGGGACACCGGGGAGCTGTTTTTT
size: NA; D: NA; V: TRBV5-8; J: TRBJ1-3; CDR3: CASSSWDGISGNTIYF; DNA: TGTGCCAGCAGCTCGTGGGACGGAATCTCTGGAAACACCATATATTTT
size: once; D: NA; V: TRBV28; J: TRBJ2-1; CDR3: CASSPSGSNEQFF; DNA: TGTGCCAGCAGTCCCAGTGGGAGTAATGAGCAGTTCTTC
size: NA; D: TRBD2; V: TRBV6-5; J: TRBJ2-1; CDR3: CASSGGLAPYNEQFF; DNA: TGTGCCAGCAGTGGTGGACTAGCGCCTTACAATGAGCAGTTCTTC
size: NA; D: NA; V: TRBV28; J: TRBJ1-1; CDR3: CASSLLTGIKENTEAFF; DNA: TGTGCCAGCAGTTTACTGACAGGAATCAAAGAAAACACTGAAGCTTTCTTT
size: NA; D: NA; V: TRBV5-4; J: TRBJ1-3; CDR3: CASSLQGPATSGNTIYF; DNA: TGTGCCAGCAGCTTACAGGGACCTGCAACCTCTGGAAACACCATATATTTT
size: NA; D: NA; V: TRBV7-6; J: TRBJ2-2; CDR3: CASSLGQTTGELFF; DNA: TGTGCCAGCAGCTTAGGGCAGACGACCGGGGAGCTGTTTTTT
size: NA; D: NA; V: TRBV7-9; J: TRBJ1-3; CDR3: CASSGSMNTIYF; DNA: TGTGCCAGCAGCGGTAGTATGAACACCATATATTTT
size: NA; D: NA; V: TRBV28; J: TRBJ1-1; CDR3: CASSFGASGDTEAFF; DNA: TGTGCCAGCAGCTTTGGGGCAAGTGGGGACACTGAAGCTTTCTTT
size: NA; D: TRBD1; V: TRBV5-1; J: TRBJ2-5; CDR3: CASSRGGTGIQETQYF; DNA: TGCGCCAGCAGCCGGGGCGGGACAGGGATCCAAGAGACCCAGTACTTC
size: NA; D: NA; V: TRBV15; J: TRBJ1-5; CDR3: CATSIGDQPQHF; DNA: TGTGCCACCAGCATAGGGGACCAGCCCCAGCATTTT
size: NA; D: NA; V: TRBV5-4; J: TRBJ2-7; CDR3: CASSTRTAYEQYF; DNA: TGTGCCAGCAGCACGAGGACGGCCTACGAGCAGTACTTC
size: NA; D: NA; V: TRBV28; J: TRBJ1-4; CDR3: CAVTSRASPNEKLFF; DNA: TGTGCTGTTACTTCCCGAGCCTCCCCAAATGAAAAACTGTTTTTT
size: NA; D: NA; V: TRBV7-9; J: TRBJ2-5; CDR3: CASSYPGTQYF; DNA: TGTGCCAGCAGCTACCCCGGGACCCAGTACTTC
size: once; D: NA; V: TRBV14; J: TRBJ2-3; CDR3: CASSPLLADPLTDTQYF; DNA: TGTGCCAGCAGCCCGTTGTTAGCGGATCCCCTCACAGATACGCAGTATTTT
size: NA; D: NA; V: TRBV5-4; J: TRBJ1-1; CDR3: CASSLGGVIAEAFF; DNA: TGTGCCAGCAGCTTGGGGGGGGTGATCGCTGAAGCTTTCTTT
size: NA; D: TRBD2; V: TRBV7-9; J: TRBJ2-3; CDR3: CASSLILAGRVTDTQYF; DNA: TGTGCCAGCAGCTTAATACTAGCGGGAAGGGTTACAGATACGCAGTATTTT
size: NA; D: TRBD2; V: TRBV6-5; J: TRBJ2-1; CDR3: CASSLAGGDYNEQFF; DNA: TGTGCCAGCTCCTTAGCGGGAGGGGATTACAATGAGCAGTTCTTC
size: once; D: NA; V: TRBV7-9; J: TRBJ2-5; CDR3: CASSPRAMPAQYF; DNA: TGTGCCAGCAGCCCACGGGCGATGCCGGCCCAGTACTTC
size: NA; D: NA; V: TRBV5-1; J: TRBJ2-3; CDR3: CASSPAAGGSDTQYF; DNA: TGCGCCAGCAGCCCCGCGGCAGGGGGGTCAGATACGCAGTATTTT
size: NA; D: NA; V: TRBV4-3; J: TRBJ2-1; CDR3: CASAGLAGSYNEQFF; DNA: TGCGCCAGCGCGGGGCTAGCAGGCTCCTACAATGAGCAGTTCTTC
size: NA; D: TRBD1; V: TRBV9; J: TRBJ1-3; CDR3: CASTGGRSGNTIYF; DNA: TGTGCCAGTACAGGGGGACGCTCTGGAAACACCATATATTTT
size: NA; D: NA; V: TRBV6-6; J: TRBJ1-6; CDR3: CASRSGRSSYNSPLHF; DNA: TGTGCCAGCAGGTCGGGACGGAGCTCCTATAATTCACCCCTCCACTTT
size: NA; D: TRBD2; V: TRBV7-3; J: TRBJ2-3; CDR3: CASAGTSGRTDTQYF; DNA: TGTGCCAGCGCCGGGACTAGCGGCCGCACAGATACGCAGTATTTT